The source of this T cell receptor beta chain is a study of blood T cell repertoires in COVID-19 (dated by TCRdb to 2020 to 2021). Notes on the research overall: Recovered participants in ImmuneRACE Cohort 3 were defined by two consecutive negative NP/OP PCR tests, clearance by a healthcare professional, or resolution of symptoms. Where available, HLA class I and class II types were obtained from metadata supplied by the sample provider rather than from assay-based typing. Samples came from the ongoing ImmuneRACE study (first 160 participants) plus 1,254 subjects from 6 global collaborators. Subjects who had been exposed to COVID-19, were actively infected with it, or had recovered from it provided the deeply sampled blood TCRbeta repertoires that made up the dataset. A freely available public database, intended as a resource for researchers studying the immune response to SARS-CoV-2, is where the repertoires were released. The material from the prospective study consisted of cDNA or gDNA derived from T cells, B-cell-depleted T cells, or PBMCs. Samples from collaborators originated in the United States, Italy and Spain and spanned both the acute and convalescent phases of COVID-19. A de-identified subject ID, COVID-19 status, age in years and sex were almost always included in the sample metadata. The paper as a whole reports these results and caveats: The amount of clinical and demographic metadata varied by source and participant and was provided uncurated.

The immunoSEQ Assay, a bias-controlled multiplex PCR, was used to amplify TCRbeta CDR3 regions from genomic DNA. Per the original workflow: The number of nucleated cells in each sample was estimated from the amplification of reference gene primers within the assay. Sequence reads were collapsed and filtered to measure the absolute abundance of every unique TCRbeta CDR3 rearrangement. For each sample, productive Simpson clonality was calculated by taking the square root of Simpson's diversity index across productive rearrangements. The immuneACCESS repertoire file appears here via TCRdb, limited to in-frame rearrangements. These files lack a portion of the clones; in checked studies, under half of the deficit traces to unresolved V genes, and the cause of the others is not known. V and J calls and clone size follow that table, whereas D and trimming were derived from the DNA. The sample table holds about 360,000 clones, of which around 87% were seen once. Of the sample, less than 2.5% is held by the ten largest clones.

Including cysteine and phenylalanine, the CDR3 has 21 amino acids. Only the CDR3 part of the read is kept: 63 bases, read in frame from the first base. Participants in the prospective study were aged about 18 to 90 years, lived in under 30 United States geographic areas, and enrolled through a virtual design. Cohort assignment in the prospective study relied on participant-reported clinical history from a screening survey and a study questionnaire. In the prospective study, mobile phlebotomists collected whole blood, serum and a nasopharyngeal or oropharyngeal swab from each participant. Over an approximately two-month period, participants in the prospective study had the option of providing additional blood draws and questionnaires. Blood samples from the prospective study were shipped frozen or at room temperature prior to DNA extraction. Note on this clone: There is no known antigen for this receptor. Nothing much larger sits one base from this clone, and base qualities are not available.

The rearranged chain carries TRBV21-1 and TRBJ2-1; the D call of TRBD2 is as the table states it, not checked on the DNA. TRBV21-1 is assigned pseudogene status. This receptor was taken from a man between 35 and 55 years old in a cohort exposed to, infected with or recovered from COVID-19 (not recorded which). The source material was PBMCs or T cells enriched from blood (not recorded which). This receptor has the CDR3 CASSNPLKGLEGRSSYNEQFF. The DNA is TGTGCCAGCAGCAACCCCTTGAAGGGACTAGAAGGTCGGAGCTCCTACAATGAGCAGTTCTTC.